This T cell receptor beta chain emerged from a study of yellow fever vaccine responses in identical twins. The study's findings and limits: Twin vaccine T cell responses reportedly seemed partly convergent, partly personalized.

TCRdb independently ran MiXCR on the RT-PCR reads; one entry per CDR3 protein. The profile covers over a thousand distinct CDR3 sequences, with roughly 78% appearing a single time and about 26% taken by the ten largest. A note on this clonotype: As yet, its antigen is unknown.

The CDR3 runs 16 residues. The germline CDR1 and CDR2 sequences are LGHDT and YNNKEL (reference sequence). Trimming stripped 3 bases from V and 8 bases from J, with 19 bases between. The TCR sequence derives from a female donor who received the yellow fever vaccine. Here the sequenced sample was T cells from blood (PBMCs), unsorted or a sorted subset (not recorded which), taken before or after yellow fever vaccination (not recorded which). This chain links TRBV3-1 with TRBJ2-2; D perhaps matches TRBD2 (6 bases). DNA for the CDR3: TGTGCCAGCAGCCAGACCGGGACTGGTCGTGGGGGGGAGCTGTTTTTT. Encoded protein: CASSQTGTGRGGELFF.